The clone carrying this TCR beta chain was picked up one time. The antigen is unknown. These data come from a study of OX40 agonist ivuxolimab in advanced cancers. Study overall: Those enrolled were 82.7% male, with a mean age of around 58 years and ages from roughly 20 to 85. Regarding the study as a whole: Normalized T-cell clonal expansion was also low in some nonresponders.

The V segment lost 6 bases and the J segment 6 bases; nucleotides outside the gene matches: 8. The germline V gene has CDR1 MNHNS and CDR2 SASEGT. This CDR3 region has 15 residues. Libraries were prepared by immunoSEQ multiplex PCR; TCRdb keeps only in-frame clonotypes and omits some of them. Found here are roughly 29,000 clones, 91% of them singletons; the top ten hold over 8.5%. Baseline, cycle 4 day 1, and cycle 7 day 1 were the blood sampling points. The sequences come from CD4+ or CD8+ T cells sorted from blood, collected in a trial of the OX40 agonist ivuxolimab. The chain employs TRBV6-1 and TRBJ2-7; TRBD2 agrees at 13 bases. This sequence was found in an adult with an advanced solid tumor such as melanoma, head and neck, liver or kidney cancer. The CDR3 reads CASRKIGLAGVEQYF. The CDR3 bases are TGTGCCAGCAGGAAGATAGGACTAGCGGGAGTCGAGCAGTACTTC.